These 27 T cell receptor beta chains came from one sample sequenced in a study of CD8+ T cells in alopecia areata. Treatment here: oral pan-JAK inhibitor, 5-10 mg twice daily. Investigators isolated RNA and reverse transcribed it into cDNA to act as the sequencing template. Sequencing used immunoSEQ multiplex PCR; TCRdb keeps in-frame clones, though not all of them. Of approximately 110,000 clones listed, roughly 55% are singletons. Sequenced material: CD8+ T cells sorted from blood, taken at week 24, from a patient treated with tofacitinib. The receptors come from a human donor with alopecia areata.

CDR3 DNA sequence: TGTGCCAGCAGCCAACAAATGAACACTGAAGCTTTCTTT. Protein: CASSQQMNTEAFF. The chain employs TRBV13 and TRBJ1-1; D not resolved. Germline loops: CDR1 PRHDT, CDR2 FYEKMQ (reference sequence). The CDR3 contains 13 residues. V was trimmed by 5 bases and J by 0 bases, leaving 7 bases between them.

This clone was detected once. The chain combines TRBV4-1 with TRBJ1-3; D perhaps matches TRBD1 (5 bases). Per the germline V gene, CDR1 is MGHRA and CDR2 is YSYEKL. V lost 5 bases and J lost 1, with 15 bases in between. The CDR3 consists of 16 residues. The DNA for the CDR3 is TGCGCCAGCAGCTATCCGGGACGTAGGTCTGGAAACACCATATATTTT. Translated, it gives CASSYPGRRSGNTIYF.

The genes are TRBV13 and TRBJ1-4, with 8 positions matching TRBD1. V was clipped by 5 bases and J by 8 bases; unmatched bases: 10. The CDR3 loop spans 15 amino acids. CDR1 is PRHDT and CDR2 is FYEKMQ in the germline V gene (reference sequence). CDR3 residues: CASSPTGTGGEKLFF. The CDR3 region has the DNA TGTGCCAGCAGCCCCACGGGGACAGGAGGGGAAAAACTGTTTTTT.

This chain links TRBV6-5 with TRBJ2-7, with 10 bases that match TRBD2. V trimming: 3 bases; J trimming: 5 bases; junction bases outside the gene matches: 7. The length of the CDR3 is 15 residues. Germline values: CDR1 MNHEY, CDR2 SVGAGI. The CDR3 region has the DNA TGTGCCAGCAGTTATGCTAGCGGGGGCGTGGACGAGCAGTACTTC. It yields the protein CASSYASGGVDEQYF.

A remark on this clone: The sample has other DNA sequences that encode this CDR3 too. The rearrangement uses TRBV7-9 and TRBJ1-2; no clear D gene. This CDR3 spans 13 amino acids. Trimming removed 1 base at V and 2 bases at J, with 5 bases between. Germline CDR1 and CDR2: SEHNR and FQNEAQ (reference sequence). CDR3 sequence reads: CASSLGGNYGYTF. For the CDR3, the DNA is TGTGCCAGCAGCTTAGGCGGCAACTATGGCTACACCTTC.

This sequence joins TRBV19 and TRBJ2-6, with D perhaps TRBD1 (5 bases). The germline gives CDR1 LNHDA, CDR2 SQIVND (reference sequence). This CDR3 is 14 amino acids long. V lost 10 bases and J lost 0, with 10 bases in between. For the CDR3, the DNA is TGTGCCACCGCGACAGTCTCTGGGGCCAACGTCCTGACTTTC. This gives the protein CATATVSGANVLTF.

With regard to this clone: Within the sample, other DNA sequences also encode this same CDR3. The chain uses TRBV13 and TRBJ2-7; D gene ambiguous. The germline CDR1 and CDR2 sequences are PRHDT and FYEKMQ (reference sequence). V lost 0 bases and J lost 3, with 6 bases in between. This CDR3 region has 13 residues. CDR3 sequence reads: CASSLGTDYEQYF. The CDR3 nucleotides read TGTGCCAGCAGCTTAGGGACTGACTACGAGCAGTACTTC.

The chain links TRBV27 to TRBJ1-2, with TRBD1 as a possible D gene (6 bases). Germline assignment: CDR1 MNHEY and CDR2 SMNVEV (reference sequence). The CDR3 runs 15 residues. Trimming removed 5 bases from V and 7 bases from J, with 20 bases in between. The CDR3 coding sequence is TGTGCCAGCAGTCTCATACAGGGAGGAAAAGGTGGCTACACCTTC. Translation gives CASSLIQGGKGGYTF.

The gene calls are TRBV30 and TRBJ1-5, with D uncertain. The V end was cut by 1 base, the J end by 4 bases, with 5 bases between. The CDR3 runs 12 residues. Germline CDR1 is GTSNPN and CDR2 is SVGIG (reference sequence). CDR3 loop: CAWSGGNQPQHF. CDR3 DNA sequence: TGTGCCTGGAGTGGCGGGAATCAGCCCCAGCATTTT.

V usage is TRBV29-1 and J usage is TRBJ2-1, with D possibly matching TRBD1 (6 bases). The CDR3 is 15 residues long. V was pared by 2 bases and J by 0 bases, with 11 bases between. The germline V gene has CDR1 SQVTM and CDR2 ANQGSEA. CDR3 DNA sequence: TGCAGCGTTGAAACCCGGGACACCTCCTACAATGAGCAGTTCTTC. It specifies CSVETRDTSYNEQFF.

This chain joins TRBV6-4 and TRBJ2-2; 7 bases fit TRBD1. The ends lost 2 bases at V and 3 bases at J; junction bases unmatched: 0. The germline V gene has CDR1 MRHNA and CDR2 SNTAGT. This CDR3 spans 14 amino acids. Here the CDR3 DNA reads TGTGCCAGCAGTGACGGACAGGACACCGGGGAGCTGTTTTTT. Its protein product is CASSDGQDTGELFF.

The rearrangement links TRBV6-5 to TRBJ2-7; 11 nucleotides line up with TRBD1. V was clipped by 4 bases and J by 5 bases; unmatched bases: 7. Per the germline V gene, CDR1 is MNHEY and CDR2 is SVGAGI. This CDR3 is built from 15 residues. The CDR3 DNA reads TGTGCCAGCAGTTCCGGGGACAGGGGGTTCCACGAGCAGTACTTC. Protein: CASSSGDRGFHEQYF.

This clone showed up just a few times. This chain connects TRBV6-5 to TRBJ2-2; D call uncertain. The V gene's germline CDR1 is MNHEY and CDR2 SVGAGI. V was clipped by 5 bases and J by 1 base, with 8 bases between them. The CDR3 runs 14 residues. The CDR3 loop is CASSLDGNTGELFF. The DNA of the CDR3 is TGTGCCAGCAGTCTCGACGGGAACACCGGGGAGCTGTTTTTT.

This chain joins TRBV7-9 and TRBJ2-2; 7 bases are a match to TRBD1. The germline gives CDR1 SEHNR, CDR2 FQNEAQ (reference sequence). Trimming took 4 bases from V and 1 from J; bases not matched to a gene: 6. CDR3 length: 16 amino acids. CDR3 residues: CASSSPRQGNTGELFF. CDR3 coding DNA: TGTGCCAGCAGCTCCCCGAGACAGGGGAACACCGGGGAGCTGTTTTTT.

The rearrangement links TRBV29-1 to TRBJ1-1; 10 bases align to TRBD1. The germline V gene has CDR1 SQVTM and CDR2 ANQGSEA. The CDR3 length is 12 residues. The ends lost 7 bases at V and 8 bases at J; junction bases unmatched: 7. The CDR3 bases are TGCAGCGCCGGGACAGGGGCCTTAGAAGCTTTCTTT. Amino acid sequence: CSAGTGALEAFF. The whole variable domain, remainder taken from reference TRBV29-1 and TRBJ1-1, is SAVISQKPSRDICQRGTSLTIQCQVDSQVTMMFWYRQQPGQSLTLIATANQGSEATYESGFVIDKFPISRPNLTFSTLTVSNMSPEDSSIYLCSAGTGALEAFFGQGTRLTVV.

The rearrangement uses TRBV27 and TRBJ1-2; 7 positions match TRBD1. The germline CDR1 and CDR2 sequences are MNHEY and SMNVEV (reference sequence). Unmatched junction bases numbered 7, after V lost 6 bases and J lost 3 bases. CDR3 size: 14 residues. The chain's CDR3 is CASSRQGRYYGYTF. In DNA, the CDR3 is TGTGCCAGCAGCCGACAGGGAAGATACTATGGCTACACCTTC.

This clone has just a few counts. The rearrangement uses TRBV29-1 and TRBJ2-1, with D possibly matching TRBD1 (5 bases). In germline, CDR1 is SQVTM, CDR2 ANQGSEA. V lost 2 bases and J lost 11, with 13 bases in between. CDR3 size: 12 residues. CDR3 in DNA: TGCAGCGTTGAAAGGCAGGGTGGGCAGCAGTTCTTC. Translation: CSVERQGGQQFF.

The rearrangement links TRBV19 to TRBJ2-7, with TRBD2 as a possible D gene (5 bases). From germline, CDR1 is LNHDA and CDR2 SQIVND (reference sequence). Trimming left V 6 bases short and J 0 bases short, with 9 bases between. This CDR3 comprises 13 residues. CDR3 loop: CASREDGSYEQYF. The DNA of the CDR3 is TGTGCCAGTAGGGAGGACGGCTCCTACGAGCAGTACTTC.

This clone has more than one count but fewer than ten. CDR3 region: CASSMDLNEQFF. CDR3 bases: TGTGCCAGCAGTATGGACCTCAATGAGCAGTTCTTC. The chain is built from TRBV27 and TRBJ2-1; D is undetermined. Germline-derived CDR1 and CDR2 are MNHEY and SMNVEV (reference sequence). This CDR3 has 12 residues. Trimming cost V 5 bases and J 6 bases, with 8 bases left between them.

The chain employs TRBV7-2 and TRBJ2-7; D possibly matches TRBD1 or TRBD2 (5 bases each). The CDR3 is 15 amino acids. V dropped 6 bases and J dropped 7 bases, with 22 bases sitting between them. Germline V CDR1 and CDR2: SGHTA, FQGNSA. The CDR3 bases are TGTGCCAGCAGGTCGTATGGGGGTCCAACGTGGGAGCAGTACTTC. Protein product: CASRSYGGPTWEQYF.

V gene TRBV7-3 combines with J gene TRBJ2-2, with no clear D. With 1 base removed from V and 3 bases from J, the gap between germline ends came to 6 bases. CDR3 length: 14 amino acids. CDR1 and CDR2 from the germline V gene are SGHTA and FQGTGA. CDR3 region: CASSLRPDTGELFF. The CDR3 DNA is TGTGCCAGCAGCTTAAGGCCAGACACCGGGGAGCTGTTTTTT.

This clone occurred a few times. The CDR3 nucleotides are TGCAGTGGGTTTATTAGCTCCGGGGAGCTGTTTTTT. Translation: CSGFISSGELFF. The chain links TRBV29-1 to TRBJ2-2; no definite D call. The CDR3 covers 12 residues. CDR1 and CDR2 (germline): SQVTM, ANQGSEA.

The rearrangement links TRBV27 to TRBJ2-1; 7 positions match TRBD1. V was clipped by 3 bases and J by 8 bases; unmatched bases: 4. The CDR3 covers 13 residues. Germline V gives CDR1 MNHEY, CDR2 SMNVEV (reference sequence). DNA of the CDR3: TGTGCCAGCAGTTTCGACAGGGTCTATGAGCAGTTCTTC. It is translated as CASSFDRVYEQFF.

The chain uses TRBV7-2 and TRBJ2-2; maybe TRBD1 (6 bases). Trimming removed 5 bases from V and 0 bases from J, with 10 bases in between. The germline gives CDR1 SGHTA, CDR2 FQGNSA. This CDR3 region has 15 residues. CDR3 in amino acids: CASSEGQANTGELFF. The CDR3 coding sequence is TGTGCCAGCAGCGAGGGACAAGCGAACACCGGGGAGCTGTTTTTT.

The chain combines TRBV27 with TRBJ1-5, with D unresolved. CDR3 size: 15 residues. Trimming removed 2 bases at V and 0 bases at J, with 8 bases between. The germline CDR1 and CDR2 sequences are MNHEY and SMNVEV (reference sequence). In DNA form, the CDR3 reads TGTGCCAGCAGTTTAGGGCTATATAGCAATCAGCCCCAGCATTTT. Protein product: CASSLGLYSNQPQHF.

V usage is TRBV13 and J usage is TRBJ2-7; perhaps TRBD2 as D (5 bases). CDR1 PRHDT and CDR2 FYEKMQ come from the germline V gene (reference sequence). The CDR3 has 13 amino acids. V was shortened by 5 bases and J by 2 bases, with 10 bases between the two germline ends. CDR3 loop: CASSPGMTYEQYF. The CDR3 region has the DNA TGTGCCAGCAGCCCGGGGATGACCTACGAGCAGTACTTC.

Points on this clone: A read error may be the cause here, since a much bigger clone is one base away. The J gene is TRBJ2-3, the V gene TRBV10-3; the match to TRBD2 covers 10 bases. The CDR3 extends over 16 amino acids. CDR1 is ENHRY, CDR2 SYGVKD, per germline. CDR3 in amino acids: CAVSERAGGSTDTQYF. The DNA of the CDR3 is TGTGCCGTCAGTGAAAGAGCGGGGGGGAGCACAGATACGCAGTATTTT.